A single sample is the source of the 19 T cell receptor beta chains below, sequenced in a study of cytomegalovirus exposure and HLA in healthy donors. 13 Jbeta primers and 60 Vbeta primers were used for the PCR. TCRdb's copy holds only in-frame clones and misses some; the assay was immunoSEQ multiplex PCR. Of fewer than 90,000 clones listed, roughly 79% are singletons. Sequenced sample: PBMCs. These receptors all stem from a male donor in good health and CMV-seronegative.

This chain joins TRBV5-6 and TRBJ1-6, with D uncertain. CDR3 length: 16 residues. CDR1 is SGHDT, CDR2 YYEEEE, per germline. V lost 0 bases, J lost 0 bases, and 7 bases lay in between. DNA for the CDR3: TGTGCCAGCAGCTTGGAAGGAGTCTCCTATAATTCACCCCTCCACTTT. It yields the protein CASSLEGVSYNSPLHF. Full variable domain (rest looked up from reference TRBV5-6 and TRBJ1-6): DAGVTQSPTHLIKTRGQQVTLRCSPKSGHDTVSWYQQALGQGPQFIFQYYEEEERQRGNFPDRFSGHQFPNYSSELNVNALLLGDSALYLCASSLEGVSYNSPLHFGNGTRLTVT.

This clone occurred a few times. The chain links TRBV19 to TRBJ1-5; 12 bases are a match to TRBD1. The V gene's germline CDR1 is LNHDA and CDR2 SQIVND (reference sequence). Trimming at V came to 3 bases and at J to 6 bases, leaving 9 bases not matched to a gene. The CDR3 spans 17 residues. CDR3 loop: CASSIGTGGASRQPQHF. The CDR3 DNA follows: TGTGCCAGTAGTATCGGGACAGGGGGCGCATCCCGTCAGCCCCAGCATTTT.

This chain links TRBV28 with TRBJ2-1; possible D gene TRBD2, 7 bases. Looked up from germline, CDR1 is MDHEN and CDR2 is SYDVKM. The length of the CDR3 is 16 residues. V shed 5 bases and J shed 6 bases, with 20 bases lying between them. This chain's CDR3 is CASSPSGTTYFNEQFF. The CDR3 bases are TGTGCCAGCAGTCCGAGCGGGACAACTTATTTCAATGAGCAGTTCTTC.

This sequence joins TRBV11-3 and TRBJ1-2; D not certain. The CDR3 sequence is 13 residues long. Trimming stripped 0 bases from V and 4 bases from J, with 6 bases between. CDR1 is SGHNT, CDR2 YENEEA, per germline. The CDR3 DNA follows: TGTGCCAGCAGCTTAGATGGAGTCTATGGCTACACCTTC. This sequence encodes CASSLDGVYGYTF. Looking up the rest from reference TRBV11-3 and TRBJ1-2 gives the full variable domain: EAGVVQSPRYKIIEKKQPVAFWCNPISGHNTLYWYLQNLGQGPELLIRYENEEAVDDSQLPKDRFSAERLKGVDSTLKIQPAELGDSAVYLCASSLDGVYGYTFGSGTRLTVV.

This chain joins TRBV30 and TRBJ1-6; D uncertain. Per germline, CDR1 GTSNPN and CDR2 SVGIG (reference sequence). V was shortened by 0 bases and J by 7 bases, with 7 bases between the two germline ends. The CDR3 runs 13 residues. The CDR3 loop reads CAWSVRLNSPLHF. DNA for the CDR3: TGTGCCTGGAGTGTGAGACTGAATTCACCCCTCCACTTT.

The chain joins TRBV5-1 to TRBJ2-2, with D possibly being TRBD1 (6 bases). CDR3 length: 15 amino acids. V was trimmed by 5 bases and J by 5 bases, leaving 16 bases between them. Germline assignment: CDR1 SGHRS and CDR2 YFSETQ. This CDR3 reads CASRESTGRTGELFF. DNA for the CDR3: TGCGCCAGCAGAGAAAGTACAGGGAGAACCGGGGAGCTGTTTTTT.

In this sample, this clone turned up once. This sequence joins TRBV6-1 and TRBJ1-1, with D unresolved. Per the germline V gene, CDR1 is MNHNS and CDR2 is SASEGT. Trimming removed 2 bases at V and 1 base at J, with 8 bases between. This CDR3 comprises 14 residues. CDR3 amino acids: CASSEFYENTEAFF. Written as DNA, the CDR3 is TGTGCCAGCAGTGAATTCTACGAGAACACTGAAGCTTTCTTT.

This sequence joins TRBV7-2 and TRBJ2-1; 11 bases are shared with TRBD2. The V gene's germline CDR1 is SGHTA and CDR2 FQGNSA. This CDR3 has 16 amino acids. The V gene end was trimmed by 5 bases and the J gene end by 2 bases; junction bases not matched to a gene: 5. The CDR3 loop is CASSPGTSGAYNEQFF. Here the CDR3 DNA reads TGTGCCAGCAGCCCCGGGACTAGCGGAGCCTACAATGAGCAGTTCTTC.

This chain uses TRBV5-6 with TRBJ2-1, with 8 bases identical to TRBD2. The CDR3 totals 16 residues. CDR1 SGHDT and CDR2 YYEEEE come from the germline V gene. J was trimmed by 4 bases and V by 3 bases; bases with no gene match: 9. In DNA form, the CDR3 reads TGTGCCAGCAGCTCTCCAACTAGCGGAAGATACAATGAGCAGTTCTTC. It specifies CASSSPTSGRYNEQFF.

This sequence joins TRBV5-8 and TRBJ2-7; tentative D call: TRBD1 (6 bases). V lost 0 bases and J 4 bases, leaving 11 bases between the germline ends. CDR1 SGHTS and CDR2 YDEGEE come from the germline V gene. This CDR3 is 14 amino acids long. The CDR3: CASSLEGGGYEQYF. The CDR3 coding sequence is TGTGCCAGCAGCTTGGAAGGGGGTGGTTACGAGCAGTACTTC. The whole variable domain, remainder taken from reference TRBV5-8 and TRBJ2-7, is EAGVTQSPTHLIKTRGQQATLRCSPISGHTSVYWYQQALGLGLQFLLWYDEGEERNRGNFPPRFSGRQFPNYSSELNVNALELEDSALYLCASSLEGGGYEQYFGPGTRLTVT.

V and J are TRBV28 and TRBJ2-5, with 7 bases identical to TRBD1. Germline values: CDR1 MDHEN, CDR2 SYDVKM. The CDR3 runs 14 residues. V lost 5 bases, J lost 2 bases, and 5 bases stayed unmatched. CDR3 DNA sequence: TGTGCCAGCAGTGCAGGGGGTGGACAAGAGACCCAGTACTTC. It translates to CASSAGGGQETQYF. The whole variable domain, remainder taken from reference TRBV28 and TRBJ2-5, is DVKVTQSSRYLVKRTGEKVFLECVQDMDHENMFWYRQDPGLGLRLIYFSYDVKMKEKGDIPEGYSVSREKKERFSLILESASTNQTSMYLCASSAGGGQETQYFGPGTRLLVL.

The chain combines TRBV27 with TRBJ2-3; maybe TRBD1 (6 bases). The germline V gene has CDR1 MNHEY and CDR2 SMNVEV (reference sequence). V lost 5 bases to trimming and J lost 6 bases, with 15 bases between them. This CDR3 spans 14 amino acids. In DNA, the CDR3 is TGTGCCAGCAGTGAAATGAAAAGGGGGGATACGCAGTATTTT. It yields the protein CASSEMKRGDTQYF.

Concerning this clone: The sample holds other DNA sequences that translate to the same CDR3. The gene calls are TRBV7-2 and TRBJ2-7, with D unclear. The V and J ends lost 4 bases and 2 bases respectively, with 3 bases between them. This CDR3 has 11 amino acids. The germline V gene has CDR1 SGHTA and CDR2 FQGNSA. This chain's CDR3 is CASSSTYEQYF. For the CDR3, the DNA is TGTGCCAGCAGCTCAACCTACGAGCAGTACTTC.

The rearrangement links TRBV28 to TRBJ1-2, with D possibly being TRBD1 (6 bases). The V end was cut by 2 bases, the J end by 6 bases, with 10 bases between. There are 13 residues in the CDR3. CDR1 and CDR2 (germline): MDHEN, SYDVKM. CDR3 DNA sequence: TGTGCCAGCAGTTTAGGGGGGGCTCATGGCTACACCTTC. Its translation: CASSLGGAHGYTF.

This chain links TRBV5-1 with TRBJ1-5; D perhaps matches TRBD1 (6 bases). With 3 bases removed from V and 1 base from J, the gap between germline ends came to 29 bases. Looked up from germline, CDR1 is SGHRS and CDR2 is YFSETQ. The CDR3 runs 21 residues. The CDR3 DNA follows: TGCGCCAGCAGCTCGAAGCTGGGGGCAGGTGGGGATCGAAGGAGCAATCAGCCCCAGCATTTT. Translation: CASSSKLGAGGDRRSNQPQHF.

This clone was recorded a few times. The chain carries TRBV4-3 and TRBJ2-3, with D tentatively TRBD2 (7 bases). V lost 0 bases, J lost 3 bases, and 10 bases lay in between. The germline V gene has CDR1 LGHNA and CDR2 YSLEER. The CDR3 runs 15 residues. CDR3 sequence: CASSQDGGRTDTQYF. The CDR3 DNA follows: TGCGCCAGCAGCCAAGACGGGGGGCGGACAGATACGCAGTATTTT.

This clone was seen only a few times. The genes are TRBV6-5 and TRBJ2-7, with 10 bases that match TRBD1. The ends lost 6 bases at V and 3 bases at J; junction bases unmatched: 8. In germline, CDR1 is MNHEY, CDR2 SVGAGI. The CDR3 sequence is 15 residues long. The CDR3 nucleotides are TGTGCCAGCAGCATCCTGACAGGGGGCCACTACGAGCAGTACTTC. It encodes CASSILTGGHYEQYF.

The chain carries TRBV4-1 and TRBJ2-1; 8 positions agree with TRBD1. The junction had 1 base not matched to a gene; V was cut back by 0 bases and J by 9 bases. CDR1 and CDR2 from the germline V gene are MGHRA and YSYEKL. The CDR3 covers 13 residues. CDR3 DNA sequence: TGCGCCAGCAGCCAAGAGACAGGGGCTGAGCAGTTCTTC. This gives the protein CASSQETGAEQFF.

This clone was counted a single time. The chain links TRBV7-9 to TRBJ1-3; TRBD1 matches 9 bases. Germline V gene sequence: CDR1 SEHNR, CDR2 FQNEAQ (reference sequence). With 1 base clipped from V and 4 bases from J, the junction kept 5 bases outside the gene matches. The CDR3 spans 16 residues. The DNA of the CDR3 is TGTGCCAGCAGCTTAGGGACAGGGGATGGCGGAAACACCATATATTTT. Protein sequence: CASSLGTGDGGNTIYF.